This T cell receptor (beta chain) emerged from a study of T cells in narcolepsy. Study-wide results and caveats: Blood of same and different patients, but not healthy controls, reportedly held recurring autoreactive clonotypes.

Germline values: CDR1 MNHEY, CDR2 SVGAGI. The CDR3 runs 14 residues. J lost 7 bases, V lost 5 bases, and 2 bases had no gene match. Of note for this clone: The antigen remains unidentified.

The method was immunoSEQ multiplex PCR; TCRdb's version includes in-frame clones alone and lacks a portion of them. Here the sample spans approximately 25,000 clones, approximately 60% being singletons. The sequencing sample was made of memory (CD45RA-) CD4+ T cells from blood. The J gene is TRBJ1-6, the V gene TRBV6-5, with 10 bases fitting TRBD1. This receptor was obtained from a human donor in good health. DNA of the CDR3: TGTGCCAGCAGTAAGGACAGGGGGAATTCACCCCTCCACTTT. As protein: CASSKDRGNSPLHF.